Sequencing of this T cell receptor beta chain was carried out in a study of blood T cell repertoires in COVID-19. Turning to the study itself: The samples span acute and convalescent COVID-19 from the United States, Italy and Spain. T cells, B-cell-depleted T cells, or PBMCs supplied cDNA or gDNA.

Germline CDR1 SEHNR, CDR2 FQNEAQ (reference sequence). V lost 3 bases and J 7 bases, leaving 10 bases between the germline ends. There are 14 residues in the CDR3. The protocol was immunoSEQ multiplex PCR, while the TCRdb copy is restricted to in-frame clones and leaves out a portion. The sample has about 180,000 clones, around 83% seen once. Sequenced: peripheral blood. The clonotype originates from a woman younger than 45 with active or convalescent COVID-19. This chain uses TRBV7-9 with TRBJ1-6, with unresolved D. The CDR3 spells CASSFYSGNSPLHF. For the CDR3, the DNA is TGTGCCAGCAGCTTCTACAGTGGGAATTCACCCCTCCACTTT.